This TCR beta chain was sequenced for a study of circulating CD8 cells and anti-PD-1 response in melanoma. Study-wide background: Patients received intravenous nivolumab, 3 mg/kg, every 2 weeks.

The QIAseq Immune Repertoire TCR panel built the libraries from around 15 ng of total RNA. MiXCR was run by TCRdb on the reads, yielding one entry per CDR3 protein. The repertoire holds about 380 distinct CDR3 sequences, with 6.7% as singletons. By frequency in the sample, this clonotype is large. The antigen is not known. Live CD3+CD8+TCRalphabeta+ cells were sorted into four subsets by PD-1 and/or TIGIT. CDR3 length equals 12 residues. The V and J ends lost 4 bases and 5 bases respectively, with 8 bases between them. Study conclusions and caveats: Peptide assays on expanded sorted subsets replaced tumor-based reactivity testing.

This chain joins TRBV12-3 or TRBV12-4 and TRBJ2-5, with D unclear. The clonotype originates from a human donor with melanoma. Sequences were derived from CD8+ T cells from PBMCs, sampled at baseline or after one month of anti-PD-1 therapy (not recorded which). CDR3 loop: CASSSPEETQYF. The CDR3 bases are TGTGCCAGCAGTTCCCCCGAGGAGACCCAGTACTTC.